The clone carrying this TCR beta chain was detected only a few times. Template switching (which added a universal primer site) was used, and cDNA carried unique molecular identifiers. TCRdb reanalysed the 5' RACE reads using MiXCR and keeps one entry per CDR3 protein. Of about 890,000 distinct CDR3 sequences in the sample, 12% were seen once. The length of the CDR3 is 18 residues. Trimming cost V 2 bases and J 1 base; bases outside gene matches: 6. Per the germline V gene, CDR1 is DFQATT and CDR2 is SNEGSKA (reference sequence). These data belong to a study of identical twins. This sample was shared with a second study, whose subject was yellow fever vaccine responses in identical twins. Per that study: The T cell response to vaccination in identical twins was reportedly partly convergent and partly personalized.

This clonotype was sampled from a woman under 30 in good health. Sequencing used PBMCs. The V gene is TRBV20-1, the J gene TRBJ2-2, with TRBD2 matching 14 bases. CDR3 bases: TGCAGTGCTAGATACGGGACTAGCGGGGGCCGGAACACCGGGGAGCTGTTTTTT. It translates to CSARYGTSGGRNTGELFF.